What follows is one T cell receptor beta chain and its context. The data derive from a study of blood T cell repertoires in COVID-19. TCRdb's copy holds only in-frame clones and misses some; the assay was immunoSEQ multiplex PCR. The table lists 20,000 to 25,000 clones, 80% to 90% of them singletons. Germline lookup yields CDR1 SGHTA and CDR2 FQGNSA. J gave up 5 bases and V 5 bases, and 7 bases lay outside the gene matches. The CDR3 is made up of 15 amino acids. The TCR sequence derives from a man aged 70-80 years with acute or convalescent COVID-19. V and J are TRBV7-2 and TRBJ2-2; 8 bases are shared with TRBD2. Sequenced material: peripheral blood. As DNA, the CDR3 is TGTGCCAGCAGCCCAGGACTAGCCGGTACCGGGGAGCTGTTTTTT. Translated, it gives CASSPGLAGTGELFF. Filled out from reference TRBV7-2 and TRBJ2-2, the complete variable domain reads GAGVSQSPSNKVTEKGKDVELRCDPISGHTALYWYRQSLGQGLEFLIYFQGNSAPDKSGLPSDRFSAERTGGSVSTLTIQRTQQEDSAVYLCASSPGLAGTGELFFGEGSRLTVL.